These 17 T cell receptor beta chains share one sample of origin, sequenced in a study of shared clonotypes between healthy human individuals. The repertoire was sequenced with immunoSEQ multiplex PCR; TCRdb's copy has only in-frame clones and lacks some. The sample consists of fewer than 2.5 million clones, over 85% of them appearing once. Sequencing was carried out using naive CD4+ T cells from PBMCs. Specified subset: CD45RA+ positively selected. These receptor sequences come from a young man in good health. Some clones in this sample may be carry-over from other donors' samples.

CDR3 protein: CASSERALGNQPQHF. In DNA form, the CDR3 reads TGTGCCAGCAGTGAAAGGGCCTTGGGCAATCAGCCCCAGCATTTT. The rearrangement uses TRBV6-1 and TRBJ1-5; no reliable D call. CDR3 length equals 15 residues. V was cut by 2 bases and J by 2 bases, with 10 bases left in between. Germline V CDR1 and CDR2: MNHNS, SASEGT.

The CDR3 DNA is TGTGCCAGCAGCCTAAGGGGACAGGGGGTCTATGGCTACACCTTC. Translated, it gives CASSLRGQGVYGYTF. The chain combines TRBV5-6 with TRBJ1-2, with 11 positions matching TRBD1. Germline CDR1 SGHDT, CDR2 YYEEEE. This CDR3 contains 15 residues. V shed 4 bases, J shed 4 bases, and the junction held 6 bases outside the gene matches.

About this clone itself: At the DNA level, this CDR3 is encoded by other sequences in the same sample as well. V and J are TRBV10-3 and TRBJ1-4, with a tentative D call TRBD1 (6 bases). Germline V gives CDR1 ENHRY, CDR2 SYGVKD. The CDR3 extends over 14 amino acids. V was shortened by 2 bases and J by 4 bases, with 8 bases between the two germline ends. The CDR3 spells CAISEGRGNEKLFF. CDR3 bases: TGTGCCATCAGTGAGGGCAGGGGTAATGAAAAACTGTTTTTT.

The chain joins TRBV5-1 to TRBJ2-1, with TRBD1 matching 7 bases. Germline CDR1 is SGHRS and CDR2 is YFSETQ. The CDR3 length is 13 residues. J gave up 14 bases and V 3 bases, and 11 bases lay outside the gene matches. The DNA of the CDR3 is TGCGCCAGCAGCTATACAGGGGAAGATAGGAAGTTCTTC. The encoded protein is CASSYTGEDRKFF.

This rearrangement joins TRBV18 to TRBJ2-1, with 8 bases aligning to TRBD2. This CDR3 contains 16 residues. Germline lookup yields CDR1 KGHSH and CDR2 LQKENI. With V trimmed by 1 base and J by 3 bases, 5 bases remained unmatched. CDR3 amino acids: CASSPQPGGVYNEQFF. The CDR3 DNA reads TGTGCCAGCTCACCACAGCCGGGAGGGGTCTACAATGAGCAGTTCTTC. Based on the CDR3 plus reference TRBV18 and TRBJ2-1, the full variable domain is NAGVMQNPRHLVRRRGQEARLRCSPMKGHSHVYWYRQLPEEGLKFMVYLQKENIIDESGMPKERFSAEFPKEGPSILRIQQVVRGDSAAYFCASSPQPGGVYNEQFFGPGTRLTVL.

J is TRBJ2-5 and V is TRBV4-2, with 10 bases lining up with TRBD2. The V segment lost 1 base and the J segment 2 bases; nucleotides outside the gene matches: 1. In germline, CDR1 is LGHNA, CDR2 YNFKEQ. This CDR3 region has 15 residues. CDR3 residues: CASSQASGRQETQYF. The CDR3 DNA reads TGTGCCAGCAGCCAAGCTAGCGGGAGACAAGAGACCCAGTACTTC.

The V call is TRBV6-1, the J call TRBJ1-1, with D hard to call. In germline, CDR1 is MNHNS, CDR2 SASEGT. There are 13 residues in the CDR3. V lost 7 bases to trimming and J lost 2 bases, with 11 bases between them. Here the CDR3 reads CASILSLNTEAFF. CDR3 nucleotides: TGTGCCAGCATTTTGAGTCTTAACACTGAAGCTTTCTTT.

The rearrangement joins TRBV21-1 to TRBJ2-7; no DNA check was done on the table's D call, TRBD1. TRBV21-1 is described as a pseudogene. This CDR3 contains 16 residues. The CDR3 spells CASSKIGTVFSYEQYF. As DNA, the CDR3 is TGTGCCAGCAGCAAGATAGGGACAGTCTTCTCCTACGAGCAGTACTTC.

This chain connects TRBV7-2 to TRBJ2-1, with D uncertain. The germline V and J ends were trimmed by 4 bases and 2 bases, with 15 bases remaining between them. CDR3 length: 16 amino acids. Germline assignment: CDR1 SGHTA and CDR2 FQGNSA. CDR3 in DNA: TGTGCCAGCAGCTCCCCTGACCTACTTCCCTACAATGAGCAGTTCTTC. The encoded protein is CASSSPDLLPYNEQFF.

The chain uses TRBV7-2 and TRBJ2-3; TRBD2 matches at 9 bases. Germline CDR1 reads SGHTA; CDR2 reads FQGNSA. This CDR3 contains 15 residues. V gave up 5 bases and J gave up 5 bases; unmatched junction bases: 8. The CDR3 DNA reads as TGTGCCAGCAGCCCCCAGCGGGGGGCGGGAGATACGCAGTATTTT. Encoded protein: CASSPQRGAGDTQYF.

To note about this clone: The sample contains more than one DNA sequence encoding this CDR3. The V gene is TRBV6-1, the J gene TRBJ2-6, with D unresolved. V dropped 2 bases and J dropped 0 bases, with 8 bases sitting between them. Germline assignment: CDR1 MNHNS and CDR2 SASEGT. The CDR3 spans 16 residues. CDR3 coding DNA: TGTGCCAGCAGTGAAAGACGGGCCTCTGGGGCCAACGTCCTGACTTTC. Translation: CASSERRASGANVLTF.

The chain has TRBV7-8 and TRBJ1-5; D is undetermined. The CDR3 covers 14 residues. V was cut by 1 base and J by 4 bases, with 8 bases left in between. Looked up from germline, CDR1 is SGHVS and CDR2 is FQNEAQ. CDR3 bases: TGTGCCAGCAGCTTAGTGCAAATTAATCAGCCCCAGCATTTT. It yields the protein CASSLVQINQPQHF. Full variable domain (remainder filled in from reference TRBV7-8 and TRBJ1-5): GAGVSQSPRYKVAKRGQDVALRCDPISGHVSLFWYQQALGQGPEFLTYFQNEAQLDKSGLPSDRFFAERPEGSVSTLKIQRTQQEDSAVYLCASSLVQINQPQHFGDGTRLSIL.

The chain combines TRBV19 with TRBJ1-4, with 7 bases aligning to TRBD1. Unmatched junction bases numbered 18, after V lost 2 bases and J lost 12 bases. In germline, CDR1 is LNHDA, CDR2 SQIVND (reference sequence). There are 17 residues in the CDR3. In nucleotides, the CDR3 is TGTGCCAGTAGTATATTGAGGGGGCGCGGGTCTGCGTCTGAACTGTTTTTT. Protein sequence: CASSILRGRGSASELFF.

The J gene is TRBJ2-7, the V gene TRBV5-1; D is perhaps TRBD2 (6 bases). The CDR3 has 16 residues. Germline V gives CDR1 SGHRS, CDR2 YFSETQ. Trimming took off 3 bases at V and 0 bases at J, with 16 bases between the two ends. The CDR3: CASSSYSGRSSYEQYF. Here the CDR3 DNA reads TGCGCCAGCAGCTCTTATAGCGGCAGGAGCTCCTACGAGCAGTACTTC.

Turning to this clone: Distinct nucleotide sequences in the sample also encode this CDR3. The chain is built from TRBV5-1 and TRBJ2-1; D unclear. CDR3 size: 15 residues. Germline V gene data show CDR1 as SGHRS and CDR2 as YFSETQ. V was trimmed by 0 bases and J by 0 bases, leaving 7 bases between them. The chain's CDR3 is CASSLDGSSYNEQFF. As DNA, the CDR3 is TGCGCCAGCAGCTTGGATGGAAGCTCCTACAATGAGCAGTTCTTC.

The table lists this clone with a few counts. The V and J genes are TRBV10-3 and TRBJ1-3; D uncertain. CDR3 length: 12 residues. The V end lost 6 bases, the J end lost 3 bases, and 6 bases lay between the germline ends. Germline lookup yields CDR1 ENHRY and CDR2 SYGVKD. For the CDR3, the DNA is TGTGCCATCAGGGCCGATGGAAACACCATATATTTT. This encodes CAIRADGNTIYF.

The V call is TRBV19, the J call TRBJ2-1; a possible D gene is TRBD2 (6 bases). Germline CDR1 reads LNHDA; CDR2 reads SQIVND (reference sequence). This CDR3 contains 16 residues. V lost 8 bases, J lost 9 bases, and 26 bases lay in between. This chain's CDR3 is CASASGEVIGNGEQFF. CDR3 DNA sequence: TGTGCCAGTGCATCGGGAGAGGTAATTGGTAACGGTGAGCAGTTCTTC.